These T cell receptor beta chains were read from a single sample in a study of T cell repertoires in cytomegalovirus infection. TCRdb independently ran MiXCR on the reads; one entry per CDR3 protein. The sample includes hundreds of thousands of distinct CDR3 sequences, around 11% seen only once; the top ten take about a tenth. The sample consisted of PBMCs. Source of these receptors: a human donor in good health (CMV status not recorded). Some clones in this sample may be carry-over from other donors' samples. CDR3s include the opening cysteine and the closing phenylalanine or tryptophan. Each record gives: clone size, V gene, J gene, D gene, CDR3 DNA, CDR3 protein. A D gene is named only where the DNA matches it firmly. Not all rows give a size; the values are once, few, many and, for expanded clones, a class.

many	TRBV7-9	TRBJ1-5	TRBD1	TGTGCCAGCACCCGGACAGGTGGAAGCAATCAGCCCCAGCATTTT	CASTRTGGSNQPQHF
NA	TRBV10-3	TRBJ2-1	TRBD1	TGTGCCATCAGTGAAAGGGGGCAAGACAATGAGCAGTTCTTC	CAISERGQDNEQFF
many	TRBV5-8	TRBJ2-1	NA	TGTGCCAGCAGCTTGGAGGGGACTCCCTCCTACAATGAGCAGTTCTTC	CASSLEGTPSYNEQFF
few	TRBV14	TRBJ2-6	NA	TGTGCCAGCGGGCGGACGACAGGTCCTAGCTCTGGGGCCAACGTCCTGACTTTC	CASGRTTGPSSGANVLTF
many	TRBV20-1	TRBJ2-3	NA	TGCAGTGCTAGAGACTCCCGGGAGACAGATACGCAGTATTTT	CSARDSRETDTQYF
many	TRBV27	TRBJ2-1	TRBD2	TGTGCCAGCAGTAGCGGGAGGGCCCTCAATGAGCAGTTCTTC	CASSSGRALNEQFF
NA	TRBV20-1	TRBJ1-2	NA	TGCAGTGCTAGAGTTGCAGGGGACTATGGCTACACCTTC	CSARVAGDYGYTF
few	TRBV5-1	TRBJ2-5	TRBD2	TGCGCCAGCAGCTATGTCCGGCCGGGACTAGCGGAACAAGAGACCCAGTACTTC	CASSYVRPGLAEQETQYF
NA	TRBV2	TRBJ1-6	TRBD1	TGTGCCAGCAGCCGGGACAGGGGGCACTCACCCCTCCACTTT	CASSRDRGHSPLHF
NA	TRBV6-2/TRBV6-3	TRBJ1-1	NA	TGTGCCAGCAGTTACTACATGAACACTGAAGCTTTCTTT	CASSYYMNTEAFF
few	TRBV6-2/TRBV6-3	TRBJ1-5	NA	TGTGCCATCACGGGATATAGCAATCAGCCCCAGCATTTT	CAITGYSNQPQHF
NA	TRBV19	TRBJ1-2	NA	TGTGCCAGTAAACAGGGAAGGGGTGGCTACACCTTC	CASKQGRGGYTF
many	TRBV5-1	TRBJ2-2	TRBD2	TGCGCCAGCAGCGGCGCTAGCGGGGCGAACACCGGGGAGCTGTTTTTT	CASSGASGANTGELFF
many	TRBV12-3/TRBV12-4	TRBJ1-5	TRBD1	TGTGCCAGCAGTTTTCAGACAGGGGGGGGTCAGCCCCAGCATTTT	CASSFQTGGGQPQHF
NA	TRBV19	TRBJ2-7	TRBD2	TGTGCCAGTAGTAGCCGACTAGCGGGAGTCTACGAGCAGTACTTC	CASSSRLAGVYEQYF
many	TRBV4-1	TRBJ2-1	NA	TGCGCCAGCAGCTCGCCAAGGGGCAATGAGCAGTTCTTC	CASSSPRGNEQFF
NA	TRBV19	TRBJ2-1	TRBD2	TGTGCCCTAGGGGGAGCGGGGGGAGGGCTTCTCAATGAGCAGTTCTTC	CALGGAGGGLLNEQFF
few	TRBV5-4	TRBJ2-5	TRBD2	TGTGCCAGCAGCTCCGGACTAGCGGGAGTACAGACCCAGTACTTC	CASSSGLAGVQTQYF
many	TRBV7-3	TRBJ1-1	NA	TGTGCCAGCAGCTTAACGGCAGCGAACACTGAAGCTTTCTTT	CASSLTAANTEAFF
many	TRBV19	TRBJ2-5	NA	TGTGCCAGTAGTATCGCGGGAAGCCAAGAGACCCAGTACTTC	CASSIAGSQETQYF
NA	TRBV7-9	TRBJ2-2	TRBD2	TGTGCCAGCAGCGTCGGGACTACGGTTAGAGGGGAGCTGTTTTTT	CASSVGTTVRGELFF
many	TRBV2	TRBJ2-1	NA	TGTGCCAGCAGTGAAATAGGGTACAATGAGCAGTTCTTC	CASSEIGYNEQFF
many	TRBV12-3/TRBV12-4	TRBJ2-1	TRBD2	TGTGCCAGCAGTTTTTGGACTAGCGGGAGGCATGGCTACAATGAGCAGTTCTTC	CASSFWTSGRHGYNEQFF
NA	TRBV20-1	TRBJ2-2	NA	TGCAGTGCTAGAGATTATATCACCGGGGAGCTGTTTTTT	CSARDYITGELFF
few	TRBV5-1	TRBJ1-1	NA	TGCGCCAGCAGCTTGGATACAGGGTTAAACACTGAAGCTTTCTTT	CASSLDTGLNTEAFF
few	TRBV7-8	TRBJ1-3	NA	TGTGCCAGCAGGAGCGGGATCTCTGGAAACACCATATATTTT	CASRSGISGNTIYF
many	TRBV6-2/TRBV6-3	TRBJ2-7	NA	TGTGCCAGCAGTTACGCACCGGGACTCCTTTACGAGCAGTACTTC	CASSYAPGLLYEQYF
many	TRBV5-1	TRBJ2-5	NA	TGCGCCAGCAGCTGGGGACCCCTGCAAGAGACCCAGTACTTC	CASSWGPLQETQYF
NA	TRBV2	TRBJ2-4	NA	TGTGCCAGCAGTGAAGGGGTAGGGGCTCAGTACTTC	CASSEGVGAQYF
few	TRBV4-1	TRBJ2-5	TRBD2	TGCGCCAGCAGCCAGAGCGGGAGTGTCCAAGAGACCCAGTACTTC	CASSQSGSVQETQYF
few	TRBV20-1	TRBJ1-3	NA	TGCAGTGCTAGAGTCCCTATAAACTCTGGAAACACCATATATTTT	CSARVPINSGNTIYF
many	TRBV7-2	TRBJ1-6	NA	TGTGCCAGCAGGCCTCAAGGGGGCTCCTATAATTCACCCCTCCACTTT	CASRPQGGSYNSPLHF
few	TRBV5-1	TRBJ1-2	TRBD1	TGCGCCAGCAGGCCCGACAGGGGGGACGGCTACACCTTC	CASRPDRGDGYTF
NA	TRBV6-2/TRBV6-3	TRBJ2-5	NA	TGTGCCAGCAGTTATTTGACAGCACAAGAGACCCAGTACTTC	CASSYLTAQETQYF
many	TRBV7-2	TRBJ2-7	TRBD1	TGTGCCAGCAGCCAAGGGACAGCAAACTACGAGCAGTACTTC	CASSQGTANYEQYF
many	TRBV7-7	TRBJ2-5	NA	TGTGCCAGCAGCCCCGAGAGCCGGGAAGAGACCCAGTACTTC	CASSPESREETQYF
many	TRBV11-2	TRBJ2-1	TRBD2	TGTGCCAGCAGCTTAGATCCCCTCATATTGGCGGGAGGCTCCTACAATGAGCAGTTCTTC	CASSLDPLILAGGSYNEQFF
NA	TRBV27	TRBJ2-1	TRBD2	TGTGCCAGCAGTTTAGGTAGCGGGGGGGCCCGTGAGCAGTTCTTC	CASSLGSGGAREQFF
many	TRBV28	TRBJ2-5	NA	TGTGCCAGCAGTGTCGGGGACTCCTTGGAGACCCAGTACTTC	CASSVGDSLETQYF
few	TRBV6-5	TRBJ1-1	TRBD1	TGTGCCAGCAGTTACAGGGACAGAATGAACACTGAAGCTTTCTTT	CASSYRDRMNTEAFF
many	TRBV29-1	TRBJ2-4	TRBD2	TGCAGCGCCTTACTAGCGGGAGGCTCGATTATAGCCAAAAACATTCAGTACTTC	CSALLAGGSIIAKNIQYF
NA	TRBV20-1	TRBJ1-5	NA	TGCAGTGCTAGAGACTCCTCAGGGAAAGGCAATCAGCCCCAGCATTTT	CSARDSSGKGNQPQHF
many	TRBV7-2	TRBJ1-5	NA	TGTGCCAGCAGCTTAGCAGCAGACCGGACCGGCAGTCAGCCCCAGCATTTT	CASSLAADRTGSQPQHF
many	TRBV4-1	TRBJ2-3	NA	TGCGCCAGCAGCCAAGTAACCACGGTGGGCACAGATACGCAGTATTTT	CASSQVTTVGTDTQYF
many	TRBV18	TRBJ1-4	NA	TGTGCCAGCTCACCCACCGGGACGCCGAATGAAAAACTGTTTTTT	CASSPTGTPNEKLFF
NA	TRBV5-4	TRBJ2-7	NA	TGTGCCAGCAGCCCTGTATCCGGCGAGCAGTACTTC	CASSPVSGEQYF
many	TRBV7-2	TRBJ2-7	NA	TGTGCCAGCAGCTTAAGTAGAGCCCATACCTACGAGCAGTACTTC	CASSLSRAHTYEQYF
many	TRBV7-2	TRBJ1-4	NA	TGTGCCAGCAGCTTAGCGCCAAGGCTCCCGCGTGAAAAACTGTTTTTT	CASSLAPRLPREKLFF
many	TRBV5-1	TRBJ2-2	NA	TGCGCCAGCAGCCCTCGGGCCCCGAAGGGCGGGGAGCTGTTTTTT	CASSPRAPKGGELFF
many	TRBV12-3/TRBV12-4	TRBJ2-2	NA	TGTGCCAGCAGTTCTCCGACATCCTTAGGCACCGGGGAGCTGTTTTTT	CASSSPTSLGTGELFF
many	TRBV7-9	TRBJ2-7	TRBD1	TGTGCCAGCAGCCCCCCCGCGGGACAGGCCTCCTACGAGCAGTACTTC	CASSPPAGQASYEQYF
NA	TRBV6-6	TRBJ2-3	NA	TGTGCCAGCGCTCCGGGACAACCTTCAGATACGCAGTATTTT	CASAPGQPSDTQYF
many	TRBV6-5	TRBJ1-5	TRBD1	TGTGCCAGCAGGAGACAGGGAGGTCAGCCCCAGCATTTT	CASRRQGGQPQHF
few	TRBV2	TRBJ1-5	NA	TGTGCCAGCACTCCACAGGCCAATCAGCCCCAGCATTTT	CASTPQANQPQHF
many	TRBV28	TRBJ1-3	TRBD1	TGTGCCAGCACCCGGGGGGGACAGGCGTACTCTGGAAACACCATATATTTT	CASTRGGQAYSGNTIYF
NA	TRBV29-1	TRBJ2-3	NA	TGCAGCGTTGAAGATCTTCAGGCTAACACAGATACGCAGTATTTT	CSVEDLQANTDTQYF
many	TRBV6-1	TRBJ2-3	TRBD2	TGTGCCACTAGCGGTAGCACAGATACGCAGTATTTT	CATSGSTDTQYF
NA	TRBV6-4	TRBJ2-1	NA	TGTGCCAGCAGTGACTTGGGGGGCTCTTCCAATGAGCAGTTCTTC	CASSDLGGSSNEQFF
many	TRBV10-2	TRBJ2-1	TRBD2	TGCGCCAGCAGTCCTAGCGGGACCTACAATGAGCAGTTCTTC	CASSPSGTYNEQFF
NA	TRBV11-2	TRBJ1-2	NA	TGTGCCAGCAGCTCCCCCGGGTCCTATGGCTACACCTTC	CASSSPGSYGYTF